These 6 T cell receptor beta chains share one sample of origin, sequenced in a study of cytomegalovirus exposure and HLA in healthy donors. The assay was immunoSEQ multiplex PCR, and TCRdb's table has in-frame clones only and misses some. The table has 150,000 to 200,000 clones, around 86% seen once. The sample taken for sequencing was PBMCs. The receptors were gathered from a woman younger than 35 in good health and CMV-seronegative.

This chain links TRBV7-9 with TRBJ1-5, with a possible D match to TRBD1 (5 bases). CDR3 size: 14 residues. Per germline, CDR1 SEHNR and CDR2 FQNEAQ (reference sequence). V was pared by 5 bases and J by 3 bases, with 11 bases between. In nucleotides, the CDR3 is TGTGCCAGCAGCCCAGACAGTCACAATCAGCCCCAGCATTTT. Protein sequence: CASSPDSHNQPQHF.

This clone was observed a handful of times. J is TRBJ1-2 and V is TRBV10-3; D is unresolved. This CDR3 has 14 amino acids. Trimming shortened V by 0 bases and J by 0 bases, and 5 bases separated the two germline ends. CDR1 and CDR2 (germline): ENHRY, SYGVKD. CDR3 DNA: TGTGCCATCAGTGAGTCGCGAGCTAACTATGGCTACACCTTC. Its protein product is CAISESRANYGYTF.

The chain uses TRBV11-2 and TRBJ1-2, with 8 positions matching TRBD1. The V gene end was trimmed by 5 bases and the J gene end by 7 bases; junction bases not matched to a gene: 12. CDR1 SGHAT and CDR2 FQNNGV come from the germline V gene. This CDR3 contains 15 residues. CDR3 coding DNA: TGTGCCAGCAGCCCCGCGCCCGACAGGGGAGGTGGCTACACCTTC. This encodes CASSPAPDRGGGYTF.

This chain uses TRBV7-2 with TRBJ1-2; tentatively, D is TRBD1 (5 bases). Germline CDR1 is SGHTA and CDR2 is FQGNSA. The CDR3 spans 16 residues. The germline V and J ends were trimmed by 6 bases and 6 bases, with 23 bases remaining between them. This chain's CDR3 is CASRISGGRGVDGYTF. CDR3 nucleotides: TGTGCCAGCAGAATTAGCGGTGGTAGAGGGGTGGATGGCTACACCTTC.

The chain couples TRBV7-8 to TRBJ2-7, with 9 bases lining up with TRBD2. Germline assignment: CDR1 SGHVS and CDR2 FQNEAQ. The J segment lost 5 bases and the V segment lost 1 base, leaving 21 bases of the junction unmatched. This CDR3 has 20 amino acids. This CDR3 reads CASSLVGATRIAGVLNEQYF. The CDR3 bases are TGTGCCAGCAGCTTAGTGGGGGCGACCCGGATAGCGGGAGTGTTGAACGAGCAGTACTTC.

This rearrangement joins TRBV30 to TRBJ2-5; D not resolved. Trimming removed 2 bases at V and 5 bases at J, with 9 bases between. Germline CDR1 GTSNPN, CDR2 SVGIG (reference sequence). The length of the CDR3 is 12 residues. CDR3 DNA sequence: TGTGCCTGGAGTCCTCATCAGGAGACCCAGTACTTC. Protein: CAWSPHQETQYF.